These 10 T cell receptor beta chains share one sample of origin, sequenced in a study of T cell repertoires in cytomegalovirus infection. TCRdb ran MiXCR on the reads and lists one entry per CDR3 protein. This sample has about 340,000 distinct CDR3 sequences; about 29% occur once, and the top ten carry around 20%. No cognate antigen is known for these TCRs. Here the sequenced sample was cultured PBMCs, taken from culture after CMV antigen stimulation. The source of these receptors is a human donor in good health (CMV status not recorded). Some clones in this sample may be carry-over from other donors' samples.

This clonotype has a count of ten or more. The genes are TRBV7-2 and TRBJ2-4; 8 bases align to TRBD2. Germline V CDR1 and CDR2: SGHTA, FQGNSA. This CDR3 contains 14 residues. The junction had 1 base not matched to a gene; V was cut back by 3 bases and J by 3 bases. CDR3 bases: TGTGCCAGCAGCTTTAGCGGGGTCAAAAACATTCAGTACTTC. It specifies CASSFSGVKNIQYF.

The CDR3 is CASHLGPGVNQPQHF. CDR3 DNA: TGTGCCAGCCATTTAGGCCCAGGGGTCAATCAGCCCCAGCATTTT. The chain links TRBV12-3 or TRBV12-4 to TRBJ1-5, with D maybe TRBD1 (6 bases). The V gene lost 8 bases and the J gene lost 3 bases, with 17 bases spanning the gap. CDR3 size: 15 residues.

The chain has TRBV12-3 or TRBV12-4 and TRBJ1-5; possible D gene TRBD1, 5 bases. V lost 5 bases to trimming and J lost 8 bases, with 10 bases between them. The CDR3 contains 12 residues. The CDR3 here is CASSGRGKPQHF. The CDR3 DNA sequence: TGTGCCAGCAGTGGTAGGGGTAAGCCCCAGCATTTT.

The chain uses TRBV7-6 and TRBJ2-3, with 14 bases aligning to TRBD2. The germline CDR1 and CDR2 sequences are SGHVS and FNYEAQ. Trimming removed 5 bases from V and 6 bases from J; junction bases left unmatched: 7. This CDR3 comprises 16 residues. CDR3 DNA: TGTGCCAGCAGCCGGGGGGGACTAGCGGGAGCGGATACGCAGTATTTT. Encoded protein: CASSRGGLAGADTQYF. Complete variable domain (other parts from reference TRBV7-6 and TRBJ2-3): GAGVSQSPRYKVTKRGQDVALRCDPISGHVSLYWYRQALGQGPEFLTYFNYEAQQDKSGLPNDRFSAERPEGSISTLTIQRTEQRDSAMYRCASSRGGLAGADTQYFGPGTRLTVL.

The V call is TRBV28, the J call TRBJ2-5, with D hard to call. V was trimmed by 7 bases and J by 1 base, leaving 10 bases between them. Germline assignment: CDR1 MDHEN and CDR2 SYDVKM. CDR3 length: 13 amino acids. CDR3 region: CASTPSSQETQYF. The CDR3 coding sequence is TGTGCCAGCACCCCTTCCAGCCAAGAGACCCAGTACTTC.

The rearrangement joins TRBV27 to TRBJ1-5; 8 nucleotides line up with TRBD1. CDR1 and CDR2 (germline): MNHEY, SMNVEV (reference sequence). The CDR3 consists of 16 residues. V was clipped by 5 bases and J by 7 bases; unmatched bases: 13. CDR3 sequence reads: CASSPRGQGGNQPQHF. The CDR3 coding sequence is TGTGCCAGCAGTCCCCGAGGACAGGGAGGGAACCAGCCCCAGCATTTT.

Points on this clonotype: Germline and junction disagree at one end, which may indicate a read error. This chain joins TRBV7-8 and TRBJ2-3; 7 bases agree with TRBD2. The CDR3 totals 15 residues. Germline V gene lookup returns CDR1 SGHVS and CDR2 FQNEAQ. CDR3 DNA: TGTGCCATCCGCTTAGTGGGGGGGGAAGGGGATACGCATTATTTT. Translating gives CAIRLVGGEGDTHYF.

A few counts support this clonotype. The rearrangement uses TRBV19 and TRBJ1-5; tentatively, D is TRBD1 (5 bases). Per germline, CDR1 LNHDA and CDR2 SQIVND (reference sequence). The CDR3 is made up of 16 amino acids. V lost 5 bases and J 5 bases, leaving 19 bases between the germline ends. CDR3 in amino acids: CASSPRIPTEYQPQHF. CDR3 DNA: TGTGCCAGTAGTCCTAGAATACCGACAGAGTATCAGCCCCAGCATTTT.

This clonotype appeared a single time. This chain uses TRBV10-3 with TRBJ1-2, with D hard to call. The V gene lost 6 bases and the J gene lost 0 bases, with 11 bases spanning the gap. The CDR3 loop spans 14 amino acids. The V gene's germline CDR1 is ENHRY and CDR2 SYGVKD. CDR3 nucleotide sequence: TGTGCCATCAGCGGCGACCGGTCTAACTATGGCTACACCTTC. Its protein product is CAISGDRSNYGYTF.

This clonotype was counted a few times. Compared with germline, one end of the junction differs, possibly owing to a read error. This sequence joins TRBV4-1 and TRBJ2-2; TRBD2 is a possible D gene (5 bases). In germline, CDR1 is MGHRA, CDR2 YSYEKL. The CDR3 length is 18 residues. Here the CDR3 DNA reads TGTGCCAGCAGCCAAGATTTGGTGGGAGTCACGAACACCGGGGAGCTGTTTTTT. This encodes CASSQDLVGVTNTGELFF.